The 3 T cell receptor beta chains in this list originate from one sample, sequenced in a study of blood T cell repertoires in COVID-19. Data came from immunoSEQ multiplex PCR; TCRdb stores just in-frame clones and leaves some out. The table lists around 28,000 clones, roughly nine tenths of them singletons. Sequences were obtained from peripheral blood. These receptors were collected from a man older than 75 with acute or convalescent COVID-19.

The J gene is TRBJ2-7, the V gene TRBV18; 8 bases are a match to TRBD1. The germline V gene has CDR1 KGHSH and CDR2 LQKENI. Unmatched junction bases numbered 8, after V lost 2 bases and J lost 2 bases. This CDR3 is built from 16 residues. The CDR3 DNA reads TGTGCCAGCTCACCATACCCGGCAGGGGGCACCTACGAGCAGTACTTC. This sequence encodes CASSPYPAGGTYEQYF.

The V call is TRBV5-5, the J call TRBJ2-7; D is unresolved. With 0 bases removed from V and 0 bases from J, the gap between germline ends came to 7 bases. Germline CDR1 SGHKS, CDR2 YYEKEE (reference sequence). There are 14 residues in the CDR3. The CDR3 DNA is TGTGCCAGCAGCTTGGGCCTTAGCTCCTACGAGCAGTACTTC. Residues: CASSLGLSSYEQYF.

CDR3 loop: CASSHRQGATNEKLFF. For the CDR3, the DNA is TGTGCCAGCAGCCACAGACAGGGTGCAACTAATGAAAAACTGTTTTTT. V gene TRBV14 combines with J gene TRBJ1-4; 7 bases are shared with TRBD1. The CDR3 totals 16 residues. Trimming at V came to 3 bases and at J to 0 bases, leaving 4 bases not matched to a gene. Germline CDR1 SGHDN, CDR2 FVKESK.